This T cell receptor beta chain is from a study of cytomegalovirus exposure and HLA in healthy donors. Broader study findings: The authors later found HLA-associated TCR beta chains more clonally expanded than equally common others.

13 Jbeta primers and 60 Vbeta primers were used for the PCR. Per the study methods: The count from a later analysis was about 80 million unique TCR beta chains, some 11 million of them shared. Clones were sequenced by immunoSEQ multiplex PCR, and TCRdb holds only the in-frame ones, with some missing. For V, J and clone size, that table is used; D and trimming come from the DNA. The profile shows 130,000 or so clones, roughly 81% of them singletons. CDR1 is LGHNA, CDR2 YNFKEQ, per germline. Trimming cost V 0 bases and J 5 bases, with 11 bases left between them. The CDR3 has 14 residues. About this clone itself: What it recognizes is unknown.

This sequence was found in a female donor in good health and CMV-seronegative. The V call is TRBV4-2, the J call TRBJ2-7; D is undetermined. Sequenced sample: PBMCs. The CDR3 protein is CASSQELYVNEQYF. The CDR3 DNA sequence: TGTGCCAGCAGCCAAGAACTTTATGTCAACGAGCAGTACTTC.